The rows below give T cell receptor beta chains drawn from one sample of a study of neoadjuvant anti-PD-1 for oral cavity cancer. Clones were read by immunoSEQ multiplex PCR, and TCRdb kept only the in-frame ones, dropping some. Altogether 11,000 to 15,000 clones are present, around 75% being singletons, with the ten largest covering approximately 2.8%. The source material was PBMCs, sampled before nivolumab (anti-PD-1) treatment. The receptors originated from a person aged 35 to 85 with oral cavity squamous cell carcinoma. CDR3s include the opening cysteine and the closing phenylalanine or tryptophan. The D gene is left open where the match is weak. Only part of the rows carry a size: once, few, many, or a class if the clone is expanded.

CDR3 length | D gene | J gene | clone size | V gene | CDR3 DNA | CDR3 protein
15 | . | TRBJ2-2 | . | TRBV9 | TGTGCCAGCAGCGTAGTAGGGACCCCCCCCGGGGAGCTGTTTTTT | CASSVVGTPPGELFF
17 | TRBD2 | TRBJ2-1 | . | TRBV11-2 | TGTGCCAGCAGCCCAATAGTGGGCAGCGGGAGCTACAATGAGCAGTTCTTC | CASSPIVGSGSYNEQFF
15 | . | TRBJ1-1 | . | TRBV7-9 | TGTGCCAGCAGCTTACGGAGCCAGGGGAGGGCTGAAGCTTTCTTT | CASSLRSQGRAEAFF
13 | . | TRBJ2-5 | . | TRBV27 | TGTGCCAGCAGGCCCGGGGTGAGAGAGACCCAGTACTTC | CASRPGVRETQYF
15 | TRBD1 | TRBJ2-1 | . | TRBV9 | TGTGCCAGCAGCGCCCAGGGGGCCCCCTACAATGAGCAGTTCTTC | CASSAQGAPYNEQFF
12 | . | TRBJ1-1 | . | TRBV12-5 | TGTGCTAGTGGTTTAGACGGCCTGGGAGCTTTCTTT | CASGLDGLGAFF
14 | . | TRBJ1-1 | . | TRBV11-2 | TGTGCCAGCACCCCACTACAGGGATCGATTGTGGCTTTCTTT | CASTPLQGSIVAFF
16 | TRBD1 | TRBJ1-5 | . | TRBV6-1 | TGTGCCAGCAGTGAATGGACAGGGGGCGACAATCAGCCCCAGCATTTT | CASSEWTGGDNQPQHF
13 | . | TRBJ2-1 | once | TRBV7-3 | TGTGCCAGCAGCTACAGGGACTATAGTGAGCAGTTCTTC | CASSYRDYSEQFF
15 | . | TRBJ1-1 | . | TRBV27 | TGTGCCAGCAGTTTATCCCCGGTAAGAACGACTGAAGCTTTCTTT | CASSLSPVRTTEAFF
13 | . | TRBJ1-6 | once | TRBV5-1 | TGCGCCAGCAGCGTCCGGGACGAATCACCCCTCCACTTT | CASSVRDESPLHF
14 | . | TRBJ2-7 | . | TRBV6-5 | TGTGCCAGCGGAAGGGGTTTTAGCTCCTACGAGCAGTACTTC | CASGRGFSSYEQYF
14 | TRBD1 | TRBJ1-1 | few | TRBV27 | TGTGCCAGCAGTTTATCGACAGGGAGGGTAGAAGCTTTCTTT | CASSLSTGRVEAFF
14 | . | TRBJ2-2 | . | TRBV6-5 | TGTGCCAGCAGCCCCGGGACGACCCCCGGGGAGCTGTTTTTT | CASSPGTTPGELFF
14 | . | TRBJ1-2 | . | TRBV7-9 | TGTGCCAGCAGCCCCGGGCAGCTCGACTATGGCTACACCTTC | CASSPGQLDYGYTF
12 | . | TRBJ2-4 | few | TRBV15 | TGTGCCACCAGGGGGGCAGGGAACATTCAGTACTTC | CATRGAGNIQYF
14 | . | TRBJ2-3 | once | TRBV4-1 | TGCGCCAGCACCAAGACTCCTAGCACAGATACGCAGTATTTT | CASTKTPSTDTQYF
15 | TRBD1 | TRBJ2-4 | . | TRBV6-5 | TGTGCCAGCAGTTCGCCGTCCAGGGGGCAAGGCATTCAGTACTTC | CASSSPSRGQGIQYF
14 | TRBD1 | TRBJ2-3 | . | TRBV28 | TGTGCCAGCACGGGGACAGGGGTCACAGATACGCAGTATTTT | CASTGTGVTDTQYF
15 | . | TRBJ2-5 | . | TRBV4-1 | TGCGCCAGCAGCCCCGGGACAAATTCCTTGGAGACCCAGTACTTC | CASSPGTNSLETQYF
14 | . | TRBJ2-7 | . | TRBV12-1 | TGTGCCAGCAGCTGCTGCGGACAGACCTACGAGCAGTACTTC | CASSCCGQTYEQYF
13 | TRBD1 | TRBJ1-2 | . | TRBV13 | TGTGCCAGCAGCACACGACAGGGGACTAAGGCTCCTTTC | CASSTRQGTKAPF
14 | . | TRBJ1-1 | . | TRBV29-1 | TGCAGCGTCCGTAATCGCAGGCCGGACAGTGAAGCTTTCTTT | CSVRNRRPDSEAFF
14 | TRBD2 | TRBJ2-1 | . | TRBV7-9 | TGTGCCAGCAGCTTAATTAGCGGGAGTGGTGAGCAGTTCTTC | CASSLISGSGEQFF
11 | . | TRBJ1-2 | few | TRBV30 | TGTGCCTGGACCCTGAACTATGGCTACACCTTC | CAWTLNYGYTF
17 | TRBD2 | TRBJ2-1 | few | TRBV28 | TGTGCCAGCAGTTGGCCGGGGGGGGCCAGCTCCTACAATGAGCAGTTCTTC | CASSWPGGASSYNEQFF
17 | . | TRBJ1-1 | . | TRBV7-9 | TGTGCCAGCAGCTTAGGAGGGTATTGGTACCGAAACACTGAAGCTTTCTTT | CASSLGGYWYRNTEAFF
15 | . | TRBJ2-3 | once | TRBV5-5 | TGTGCCAGCAGCTTTCCGGGGCCTTTAACAGATACGCAGTATTTT | CASSFPGPLTDTQYF
16 | TRBD1 | TRBJ2-5 | . | TRBV12-5 | TGTGCTAGTGGTTGGGATCCAGACAGGGTCCAAGAGACCCAGTACTTC | CASGWDPDRVQETQYF
11 | . | TRBJ2-3 | . | TRBV20-1 | TGCAGTGCTGGGACTTCAGATACGCAGTATTTT | CSAGTSDTQYF
16 | . | TRBJ1-1 | . | TRBV11-2 | TGTGCCAGCAGCTTATGGTCTGCAGGGAAGGGCGGGGTGGCTTTCTTT | CASSLWSAGKGGVAFF
16 | . | TRBJ2-4 | . | TRBV4-2 | TGTGCCAGCAGCCAAGAGTCTTTCGGGGTTGGAAACATTCAGTACTTC | CASSQESFGVGNIQYF
11 | . | TRBJ2-1 | few | TRBV6-5 | TGTGCCAGCAGGCAAGAGAATGAGCAGTTCTTC | CASRQENEQFF
14 | . | TRBJ1-4 | . | TRBV2 | TGTGCCAGCAGTGACCCGCAGGTTAATGAAAAACTGTTTTTT | CASSDPQVNEKLFF
11 | . | TRBJ2-5 | few | TRBV28 | TGTGCCAGCAGTTTGGGCGAGACCCAGTACTTC | CASSLGETQYF